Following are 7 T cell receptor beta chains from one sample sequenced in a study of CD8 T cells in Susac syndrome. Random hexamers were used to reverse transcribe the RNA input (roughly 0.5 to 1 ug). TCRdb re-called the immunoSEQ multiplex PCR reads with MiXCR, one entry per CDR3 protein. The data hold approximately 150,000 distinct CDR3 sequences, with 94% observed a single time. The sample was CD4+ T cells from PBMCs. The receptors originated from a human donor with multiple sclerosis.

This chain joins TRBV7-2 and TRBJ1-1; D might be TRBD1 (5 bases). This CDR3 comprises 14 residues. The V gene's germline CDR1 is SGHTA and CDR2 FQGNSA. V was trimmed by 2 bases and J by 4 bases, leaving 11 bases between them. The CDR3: CASSLFRGLTEAFF. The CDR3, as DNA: TGTGCCAGCAGCTTATTTAGGGGTCTCACTGAAGCTTTCTTT.

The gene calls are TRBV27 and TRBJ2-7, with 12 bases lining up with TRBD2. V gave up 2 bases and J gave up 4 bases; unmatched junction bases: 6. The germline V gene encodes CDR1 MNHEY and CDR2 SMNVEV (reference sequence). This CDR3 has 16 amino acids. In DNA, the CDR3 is TGTGCCAGCAGTTTAGGACTAGCGGGACCGGCGTACGAGCAGTACTTC. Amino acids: CASSLGLAGPAYEQYF.

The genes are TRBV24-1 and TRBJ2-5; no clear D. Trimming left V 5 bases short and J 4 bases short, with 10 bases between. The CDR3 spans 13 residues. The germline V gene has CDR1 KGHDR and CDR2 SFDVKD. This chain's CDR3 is CATSGGLGETQYF. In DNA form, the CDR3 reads TGTGCCACCAGTGGGGGATTGGGAGAGACCCAGTACTTC.

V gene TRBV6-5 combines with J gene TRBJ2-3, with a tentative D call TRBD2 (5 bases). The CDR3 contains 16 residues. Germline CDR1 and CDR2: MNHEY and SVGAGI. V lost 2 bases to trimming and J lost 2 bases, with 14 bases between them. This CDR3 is CASSYQSTITTDTQYF. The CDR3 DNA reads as TGTGCCAGCAGTTACCAATCGACTATTACCACAGATACGCAGTATTTT.

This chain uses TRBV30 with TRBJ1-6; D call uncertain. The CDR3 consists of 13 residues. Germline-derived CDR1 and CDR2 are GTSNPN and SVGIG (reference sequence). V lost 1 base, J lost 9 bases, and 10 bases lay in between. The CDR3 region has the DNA TGTGCCTGGAGTGAAAGCCGGCTTTCACCCCTCCACTTT. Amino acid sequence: CAWSESRLSPLHF.

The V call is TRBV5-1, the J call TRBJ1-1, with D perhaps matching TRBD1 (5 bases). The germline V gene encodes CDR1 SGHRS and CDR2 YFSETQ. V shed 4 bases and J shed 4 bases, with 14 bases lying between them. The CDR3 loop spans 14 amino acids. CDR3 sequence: CASSGRQQGTEAFF. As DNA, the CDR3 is TGCGCCAGCAGCGGAAGACAGCAGGGCACTGAAGCTTTCTTT. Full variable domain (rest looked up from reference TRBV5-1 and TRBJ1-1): KAGVTQTPRYLIKTRGQQVTLSCSPISGHRSVSWYQQTPGQGLQFLFEYFSETQRNKGNFPGRFSGRQFSNSRSEMNVSTLELGDSALYLCASSGRQQGTEAFFGQGTRLTVV.

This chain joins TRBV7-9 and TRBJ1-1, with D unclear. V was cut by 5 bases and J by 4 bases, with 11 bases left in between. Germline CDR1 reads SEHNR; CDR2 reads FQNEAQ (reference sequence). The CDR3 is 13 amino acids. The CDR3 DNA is TGTGCCAGCAGCACTAGTGGTGGCACTGAAGCTTTCTTT. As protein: CASSTSGGTEAFF. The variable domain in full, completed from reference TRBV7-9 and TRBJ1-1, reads DTGVSQNPRHKITKRGQNVTFRCDPISEHNRLYWYRQTLGQGPEFLTYFQNEAQLEKSRLLSDRFSAERPKGSFSTLEIQRTEQGDSAMYLCASSTSGGTEAFFGQGTRLTVV.